This T cell receptor beta chain was retrieved from a study of cytomegalovirus exposure and HLA in healthy donors. The PCR made use of 60 Vbeta and 13 Jbeta primers. Data came from immunoSEQ multiplex PCR; TCRdb stores just in-frame clones and leaves some out. Among 75,000 to 90,000 clones listed, around 79% were seen once. Regarding this clone: No antigen is known for it.

Each donor was nominally healthy when sampled (though unrecorded immune exposures were likely). Germline-derived CDR1 and CDR2 are SGHRS and YFSETQ. This CDR3 has 17 amino acids. V lost 0 bases and J lost 0; bases outside the gene matches: 9. The study's findings and limits: Differences between HLA loci emerged in a later analysis of TCR association rates, with DRB1 most and HLA-C fewest.

This sequence originates from a male donor in good health and CMV-seropositive. This chain uses TRBV5-1 with TRBJ2-7; 7 bases match TRBD2. Material for sequencing was PBMCs. CDR3 sequence (DNA): TGCGCCAGCAGCTTGGGGGGACTGTGGACTAGCTCCTACGAGCAGTACTTC. Residues: CASSLGGLWTSSYEQYF.